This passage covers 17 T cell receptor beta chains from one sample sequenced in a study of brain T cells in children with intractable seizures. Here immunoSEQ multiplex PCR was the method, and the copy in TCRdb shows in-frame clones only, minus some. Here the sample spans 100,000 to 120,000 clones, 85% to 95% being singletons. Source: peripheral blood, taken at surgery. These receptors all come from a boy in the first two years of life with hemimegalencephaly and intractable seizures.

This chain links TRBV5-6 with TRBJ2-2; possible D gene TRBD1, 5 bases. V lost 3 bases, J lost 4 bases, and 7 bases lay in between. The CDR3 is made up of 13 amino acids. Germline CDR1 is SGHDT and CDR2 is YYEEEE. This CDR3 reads CASSSRGTGELFF. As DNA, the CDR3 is TGTGCCAGCAGCTCAAGGGGCACCGGGGAGCTGTTTTTT.

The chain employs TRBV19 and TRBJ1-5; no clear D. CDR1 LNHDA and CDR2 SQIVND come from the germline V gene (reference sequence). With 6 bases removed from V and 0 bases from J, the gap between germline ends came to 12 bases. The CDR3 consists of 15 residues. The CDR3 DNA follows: TGTGCCAGTAGCCTGACCGCGAATAGCAATCAGCCCCAGCATTTT. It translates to CASSLTANSNQPQHF. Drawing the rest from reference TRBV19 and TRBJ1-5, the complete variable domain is DGGITQSPKYLFRKEGQNVTLSCEQNLNHDAMYWYRQDPGQGLRLIYYSQIVNDFQKGDIAEGYSVSREKKESFPLTVTSAQKNPTAFYLCASSLTANSNQPQHFGDGTRLSIL.

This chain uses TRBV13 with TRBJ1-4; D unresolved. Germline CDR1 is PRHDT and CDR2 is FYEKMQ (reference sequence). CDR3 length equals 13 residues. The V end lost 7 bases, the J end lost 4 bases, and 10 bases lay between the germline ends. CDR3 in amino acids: CASTASLNEKLFF. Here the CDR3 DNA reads TGTGCCAGCACCGCCTCTCTTAATGAAAAACTGTTTTTT.

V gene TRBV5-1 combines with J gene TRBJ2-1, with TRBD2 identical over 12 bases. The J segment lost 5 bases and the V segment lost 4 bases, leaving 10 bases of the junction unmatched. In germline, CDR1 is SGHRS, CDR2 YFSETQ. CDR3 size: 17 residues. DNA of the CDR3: TGCGCCAGCAGCCCGCTCTGGACTAGCGGGGCTAACAATGAGCAGTTCTTC. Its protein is CASSPLWTSGANNEQFF. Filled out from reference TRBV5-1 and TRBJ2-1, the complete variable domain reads KAGVTQTPRYLIKTRGQQVTLSCSPISGHRSVSWYQQTPGQGLQFLFEYFSETQRNKGNFPGRFSGRQFSNSRSEMNVSTLELGDSALYLCASSPLWTSGANNEQFFGPGTRLTVL.

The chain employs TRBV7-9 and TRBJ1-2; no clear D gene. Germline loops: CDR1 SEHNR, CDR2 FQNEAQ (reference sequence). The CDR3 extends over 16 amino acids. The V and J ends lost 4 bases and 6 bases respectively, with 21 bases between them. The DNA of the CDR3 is TGTGCCAGCAGCTCAACAACCGGCGGGCCCTGGCATGGCTACACCTTC. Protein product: CASSSTTGGPWHGYTF.

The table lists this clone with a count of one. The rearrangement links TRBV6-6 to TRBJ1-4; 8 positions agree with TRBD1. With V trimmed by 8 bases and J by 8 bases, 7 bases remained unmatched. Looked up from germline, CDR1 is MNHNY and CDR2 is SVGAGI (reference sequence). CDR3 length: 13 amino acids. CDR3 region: CASSDRVGEKLFF. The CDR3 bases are TGTGCCAGCTCGGACAGGGTCGGGGAAAAACTGTTTTTT.

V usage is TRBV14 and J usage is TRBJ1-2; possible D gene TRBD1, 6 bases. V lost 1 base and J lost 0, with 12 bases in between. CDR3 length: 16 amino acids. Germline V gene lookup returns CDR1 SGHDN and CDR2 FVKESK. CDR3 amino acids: CASSQAGGRANYGYTF. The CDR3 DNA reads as TGTGCCAGCAGCCAAGCGGGGGGCAGAGCTAACTATGGCTACACCTTC.

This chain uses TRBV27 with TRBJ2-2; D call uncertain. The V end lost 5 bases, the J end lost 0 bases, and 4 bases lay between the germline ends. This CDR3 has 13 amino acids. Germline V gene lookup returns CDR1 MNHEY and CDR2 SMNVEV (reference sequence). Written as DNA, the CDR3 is TGTGCCAGCAGTCCCCCGAACACCGGGGAGCTGTTTTTT. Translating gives CASSPPNTGELFF.

DNA of the CDR3: TGTGCCAGCGCCGTGGCTAGCGGCTACAATGAGCAGTTCTTC. Translated, it gives CASAVASGYNEQFF. The rearrangement uses TRBV3-1 (or the pseudogene TRBV3-2) and TRBJ2-1; the match to TRBD2 covers 7 bases. Trimming removed 8 bases from V and 3 bases from J; junction bases left unmatched: 7. Germline CDR1 reads LGHDT; CDR2 reads YNNKEL (reference sequence). CDR3 size: 14 residues.

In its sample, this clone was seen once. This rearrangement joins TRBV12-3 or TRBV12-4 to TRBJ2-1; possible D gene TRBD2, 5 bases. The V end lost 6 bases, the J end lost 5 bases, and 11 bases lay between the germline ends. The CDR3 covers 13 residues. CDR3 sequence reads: CASRRTLNNEQFF. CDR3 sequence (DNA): TGTGCCAGCAGACGGACTCTAAACAATGAGCAGTTCTTC.

The CDR3 sequence: CASSYSFGANVLTF. The CDR3 DNA reads as TGTGCCAGCAGTTACTCTTTTGGGGCCAACGTCCTGACTTTC. The chain recombines TRBV6-6 with TRBJ2-6, with D uncertain. Germline V gene sequence: CDR1 MNHNY, CDR2 SVGAGI (reference sequence). The germline V and J ends were trimmed by 0 bases and 3 bases, with 3 bases remaining between them. The CDR3 consists of 14 residues.

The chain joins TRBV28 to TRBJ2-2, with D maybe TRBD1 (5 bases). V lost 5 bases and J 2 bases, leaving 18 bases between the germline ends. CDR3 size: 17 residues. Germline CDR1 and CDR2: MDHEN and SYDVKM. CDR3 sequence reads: CASSPNPGRANTGELFF. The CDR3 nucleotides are TGTGCCAGCAGTCCCAACCCCGGCAGGGCTAACACCGGGGAGCTGTTTTTT. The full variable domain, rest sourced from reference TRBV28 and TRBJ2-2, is DVKVTQSSRYLVKRTGEKVFLECVQDMDHENMFWYRQDPGLGLRLIYFSYDVKMKEKGDIPEGYSVSREKKERFSLILESASTNQTSMYLCASSPNPGRANTGELFFGEGSRLTVL.

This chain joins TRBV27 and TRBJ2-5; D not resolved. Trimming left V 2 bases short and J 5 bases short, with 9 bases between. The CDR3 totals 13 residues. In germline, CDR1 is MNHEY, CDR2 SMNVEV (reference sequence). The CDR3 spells CASSLIPRETQYF. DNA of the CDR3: TGTGCCAGCAGTTTAATCCCCCGGGAGACCCAGTACTTC.

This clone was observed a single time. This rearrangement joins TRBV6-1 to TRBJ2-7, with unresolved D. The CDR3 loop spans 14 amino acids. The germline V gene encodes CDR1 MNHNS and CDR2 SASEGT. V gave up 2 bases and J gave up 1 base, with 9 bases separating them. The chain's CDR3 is CASSELRGSYEQYF. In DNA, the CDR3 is TGTGCCAGCAGTGAACTGAGAGGTTCCTACGAGCAGTACTTC.

Here the CDR3 DNA reads TGTGCCAGCAGTTTAGCCCGTCAGGGGGTTAAGAATTCACCCCTCCACTTT. Amino acids: CASSLARQGVKNSPLHF. This chain links TRBV28 with TRBJ1-6; 7 bases fit TRBD1. CDR3 length equals 17 residues. The V gene's germline CDR1 is MDHEN and CDR2 SYDVKM. After removal of 2 bases from V and 7 bases from J, the junction contained 11 bases not matched to a gene.

The CDR3 region has the DNA TGTGCCAGCACCCCCAGGGGAAAGGATGGGTACAATGAGCAGTTCTTC. Translating gives CASTPRGKDGYNEQFF. This chain uses TRBV27 with TRBJ2-1; a weak D match, TRBD1 (6 bases). Germline CDR1 and CDR2: MNHEY and SMNVEV (reference sequence). V was trimmed by 7 bases and J by 4 bases, leaving 20 bases between them. The CDR3 has 16 residues.

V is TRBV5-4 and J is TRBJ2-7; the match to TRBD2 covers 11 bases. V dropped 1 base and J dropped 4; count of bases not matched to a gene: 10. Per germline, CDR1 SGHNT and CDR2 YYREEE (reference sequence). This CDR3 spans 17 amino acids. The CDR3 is CASSLQVRLAGNYEQYF. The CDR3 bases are TGTGCCAGCAGCTTGCAAGTCAGACTAGCGGGGAATTACGAGCAGTACTTC.